One and the same sample provided the 17 T cell receptor beta chains below, sequenced in a study of T cells in Graves' hyperthyroidism and ophthalmopathy. Amplified TCR beta CDR3 regions came from RNA transcripts. First-round RT-PCR targeting the TCR CDR3 was performed with the HTBI primer set. TCRdb reprocessed the multiplex PCR reads with MiXCR, giving one entry per CDR3 protein. The repertoire includes 500,000 to 650,000 distinct CDR3 sequences, 14% of them detected once, and approximately 13% sits in the top ten. Sequencing input: blood. The receptors originated from a woman aged 40-49 years with Graves' hyperthyroidism.

Points on this clonotype: A much larger clone sits a single nucleotide away, making a read error possible. V is TRBV5-6 and J is TRBJ1-6; 7 positions match TRBD1. This CDR3 contains 14 residues. Per germline, CDR1 SGHDT and CDR2 YYEEEE. The CDR3 region is CTSRTGQAGSPLHF. In DNA form, the CDR3 reads TGTACCAGCAGGACCGGACAGGCGGGATCACCCCTCCACTTT.

The table lists this clonotype with a few counts. The chain uses TRBV11-3 and TRBJ2-1; D unresolved. Germline V gene data show CDR1 as SGHNT and CDR2 as YENEEA. The CDR3 runs 16 residues. V lost 1 base and J lost 7, with 17 bases in between. CDR3 sequence reads: CASSLGLQWGSNEQFF. As DNA, the CDR3 is TGTGCCAGCAGCTTAGGCCTACAGTGGGGTAGTAATGAGCAGTTCTTC.

Many counts were recorded for this clonotype. The V call is TRBV27, the J call TRBJ1-1; D is undetermined. V dropped 2 bases and J dropped 5 bases, with 9 bases sitting between them. The CDR3 is 13 amino acids. From germline, CDR1 is MNHEY and CDR2 SMNVEV (reference sequence). CDR3 loop: CASSLDGGTEAFF. In DNA, the CDR3 is TGTGCCAGCAGTTTAGACGGCGGTACTGAAGCTTTCTTT.

The chain couples TRBV29-1 to TRBJ2-3; D is tentatively TRBD1 or TRBD2 (5 bases each). Germline loops: CDR1 SQVTM, CDR2 ANQGSEA. This CDR3 comprises 13 residues. V shed 7 bases and J shed 14 bases, with 25 bases lying between them. The chain's CDR3 is CSAVDRDQEIGYF. CDR3 in DNA: TGCAGCGCTGTAGACCGGGACCAAGAAATTGGGTATTTT.

This clonotype has ten or more counts. The chain joins TRBV20-1 to TRBJ2-7; 9 nucleotides agree with TRBD1. The V and J ends lost 3 bases and 1 base, in that order; junction bases with no gene match: 4. Germline assignment: CDR1 DFQATT and CDR2 SNEGSKA (reference sequence). This CDR3 contains 14 residues. CDR3 sequence (DNA): TGCAGTGCTAGCCCCGGGACAGGGTCCTACGAGCAGTACTTC. Translation: CSASPGTGSYEQYF.

This clonotype was seen repeatedly, ten times or more. The rearrangement joins TRBV12-3 or TRBV12-4 to TRBJ2-7; no firm D call. The CDR3 has 14 amino acids. The V end was cut by 3 bases, the J end by 0 bases, with 9 bases between. The CDR3 bases are TGTGCCAGCAGTTTTTTTGGCTTCTCCTACGAGCAGTACTTC. It specifies CASSFFGFSYEQYF.

This clonotype was found a few times. The CDR3 loop is CASRSRDYPYNEQFF. The DNA of the CDR3 is TGTGCCAGCAGAAGCCGGGACTACCCCTACAATGAGCAGTTCTTC. This chain links TRBV25-1 with TRBJ2-1; 7 positions match TRBD2. The CDR3 totals 15 residues. V gave up 6 bases and J gave up 2 bases; unmatched junction bases: 7. From germline, CDR1 is MGHDK and CDR2 SYGVNS.

In this sample, this clonotype turned up many times. The chain is built from TRBV5-1 and TRBJ2-3, with D perhaps TRBD2 (6 bases). CDR1 SGHRS and CDR2 YFSETQ come from the germline V gene. CDR3 length: 14 amino acids. Trimming removed 4 bases at V and 6 bases at J, with 15 bases between. CDR3 residues: CASSDPGSSDTQYF. The CDR3 coding sequence is TGCGCCAGCAGCGACCCCGGGAGCAGCGATACGCAGTATTTT.

The sample holds many counts of this clonotype. The chain has TRBV18 and TRBJ2-1; D unclear. Deletions cut 2 bases from V and 7 bases from J, with 6 bases between. The CDR3 is made up of 12 amino acids. The V gene's germline CDR1 is KGHSH and CDR2 LQKENI. The CDR3 sequence: CASSPLENEQFF. CDR3 in DNA: TGTGCCAGCTCACCATTGGAAAATGAGCAGTTCTTC.

This clonotype was picked up many times. The rearrangement links TRBV6-5 to TRBJ1-1; D unclear. The CDR3 extends over 15 amino acids. Germline loops: CDR1 MNHEY, CDR2 SVGAGI. Trimming pared 2 bases from V and 2 bases from J, leaving 12 bases between. For the CDR3, the DNA is TGTGCCAGCAGTTACGAGGCGGCCTCAAACACTGAAGCTTTCTTT. Its translation is CASSYEAASNTEAFF.

V and J are TRBV12-3 or TRBV12-4 and TRBJ2-7; TRBD1 matches 9 bases. V trimming: 3 bases; J trimming: 5 bases; junction bases outside the gene matches: 8. The CDR3 contains 15 residues. CDR3 region: CASSLKGQGNHEQYF. CDR3 sequence (DNA): TGTGCCAGCAGTTTGAAGGGACAGGGCAACCACGAGCAGTACTTC.

In its sample, this clonotype was seen a few times. The CDR3 region is CASSSNRGRSGNTIYF. Written as DNA, the CDR3 is TGTGCCAGCAGTTCGAACAGGGGGCGATCAGGAAACACCATATATTTT. V is TRBV28 and J is TRBJ1-3; TRBD1 aligns across 9 bases. CDR1 and CDR2 (germline): MDHEN, SYDVKM. J was trimmed by 4 bases and V by 4 bases; bases with no gene match: 8. The CDR3 spans 16 residues.

At least ten counts were recorded for this clonotype. V usage is TRBV28 and J usage is TRBJ1-1, with a tentative D call TRBD1 (5 bases). Germline V gives CDR1 MDHEN, CDR2 SYDVKM. The CDR3 length is 14 residues. V lost 3 bases to trimming and J lost 1 base, with 9 bases between them. This CDR3 reads CASSFGGKNTEAFF. Here the CDR3 DNA reads TGTGCCAGCAGTTTTGGGGGAAAGAACACTGAAGCTTTCTTT. The full variable domain, its missing parts supplied by reference TRBV28 and TRBJ1-1, is DVKVTQSSRYLVKRTGEKVFLECVQDMDHENMFWYRQDPGLGLRLIYFSYDVKMKEKGDIPEGYSVSREKKERFSLILESASTNQTSMYLCASSFGGKNTEAFFGQGTRLTVV.

This clonotype was counted at least ten times. The chain couples TRBV20-1 to TRBJ2-1, with D perhaps TRBD2 (6 bases). The CDR3 contains 15 residues. CDR1 is DFQATT and CDR2 is SNEGSKA in the germline V gene (reference sequence). V lost 4 bases, J lost 7 bases, and 20 bases lay in between. The CDR3 reads CSAISGTVEANEQFF. The CDR3 DNA reads as TGCAGTGCTATTTCGGGGACTGTGGAGGCGAATGAGCAGTTCTTC.

The genes are TRBV18 and TRBJ1-1; 10 bases are a match to TRBD1. CDR3 length: 16 residues. Looked up from germline, CDR1 is KGHSH and CDR2 is LQKENI. V gave up 3 bases and J gave up 3 bases; unmatched junction bases: 7. The CDR3 DNA is TGTGCCAGCTCACCCCGATATGGACAGGGGGACACTGAAGCTTTCTTT. Encoded protein: CASSPRYGQGDTEAFF.

This rearrangement joins TRBV25-1 to TRBJ2-7; D is unresolved. The CDR3 consists of 16 residues. Germline values: CDR1 MGHDK, CDR2 SYGVNS. Trimming shortened V by 4 bases and J by 6 bases, and 22 bases separated the two germline ends. DNA of the CDR3: TGTGCCAGCAGTGGGGGTAGCCCCTTAGGCAAAGGCGAGCAGTACTTC. Translating gives CASSGGSPLGKGEQYF.

At least ten counts were recorded for this clonotype. V gene TRBV12-3 or TRBV12-4 combines with J gene TRBJ1-6, with TRBD1 matching over 9 bases. J was trimmed by 7 bases and V by 4 bases; bases with no gene match: 2. The CDR3 runs 14 residues. The CDR3 region is CASSSGTGNSPLHF. CDR3 bases: TGTGCCAGCAGTTCCGGGACAGGGAATTCACCCCTCCACTTT.